The 6 T cell receptor beta chains listed next were all sequenced from one sample in a study of CD8+ T cells in alopecia areata. Treatment described: oral pan-JAK inhibitor, 5-10 mg twice daily. Extraction and reverse transcription of RNA yielded cDNA as the sequencing template. The protocol was immunoSEQ multiplex PCR, while the TCRdb copy is restricted to in-frame clones and leaves out a portion. The repertoire includes under 350,000 clones, over 45% of them detected once, and around 1.7% sits in the top ten. The starting material was CD4+ T cells sorted from blood, obtained at week 24, from a patient treated with tofacitinib. The receptor set was obtained from a human donor with alopecia areata.

Comment on this clone: Relative to the germline gene, one junction end is altered; a read error may explain this. This sequence joins TRBV4-1 and TRBJ1-2; 7 nucleotides align to TRBD1. This CDR3 contains 15 residues. Per germline, CDR1 MGHRA and CDR2 YSYEKL. CDR3 nucleotide sequence: TGCGCCAGCAACCAACCCGGGACAGAAACGAGGGGCTACACCTTC. Its protein product is CASNQPGTETRGYTF.

This sequence joins TRBV25-1 and TRBJ2-5; either TRBD1 or TRBD2 may supply D (5 bases each). The germline V and J ends were trimmed by 5 bases and 1 base, with 11 bases remaining between them. CDR1 is MGHDK and CDR2 is SYGVNS in the germline V gene. CDR3 size: 14 residues. The CDR3 DNA reads TGTGCCAGCAGTCCCGGGGCCCTCCAAGAGACCCAGTACTTC. Translation: CASSPGALQETQYF.

With respect to this clone: The identical CDR3 is also encoded by other nucleotide sequences in the sample. As DNA, the CDR3 is TGTGCCAGCAGCTCGGGACTACAAGAGACCCAGTACTTC. Residues: CASSSGLQETQYF. The chain carries TRBV11-2 and TRBJ2-5; 7 positions match TRBD2. The CDR3 has 13 amino acids. Germline CDR1 and CDR2: SGHAT and FQNNGV. Trimming removed 4 bases from V and 2 bases from J; junction bases left unmatched: 1.

The chain is built from TRBV4-2 and TRBJ1-1; TRBD1 is a possible D gene (6 bases). Per germline, CDR1 LGHNA and CDR2 YNFKEQ. This CDR3 comprises 15 residues. V was shortened by 0 bases and J by 3 bases, with 11 bases between the two germline ends. The CDR3 DNA is TGTGCCAGCAGCCAAGAGACGCAGGGGTACACTGAAGCTTTCTTT. Translating it yields CASSQETQGYTEAFF.

In this sample, this clone turned up a few times. This chain links TRBV7-2 with TRBJ2-2; 8 bases are a match to TRBD2. The length of the CDR3 is 15 residues. CDR1 is SGHTA, CDR2 FQGNSA, per germline. J was trimmed by 5 bases and V by 1 base; bases with no gene match: 3. CDR3 in amino acids: CASSLDSGATGELFF. The CDR3 DNA sequence: TGTGCCAGCAGCTTAGATAGCGGGGCTACCGGGGAGCTGTTTTTT.

The chain carries TRBV5-1 and TRBJ2-2; the D call may be TRBD1 or TRBD2 (6 bases each). CDR1 SGHRS and CDR2 YFSETQ come from the germline V gene. V was pared by 4 bases and J by 1 base, with 14 bases between. The CDR3 is 16 amino acids. The chain's CDR3 is CASSPEGGRNTGELFF. CDR3 sequence (DNA): TGCGCCAGCAGCCCTGAGGGGGGTAGGAACACCGGGGAGCTGTTTTTT.